The present entry profiles one T cell receptor (beta chain) with its context. Its antigen is unknown. Profiling relied on immunoSEQ multiplex PCR, and the TCRdb table lists in-frame clones only, not all of them. The sample comprises hundreds of thousands of clones, about nine tenths of which are singletons, and 0.83% rests with the top ten. The record originates from a study of cytomegalovirus exposure and HLA in healthy donors. The study's findings and limits: Investigators reported 150 to 200 TCR beta chains as tied to cytomegalovirus. A subsequent analysis found that TCR clusters from the first cohort also tended to co-occur in the 120 or so validation repertoires, with 90% to 95% of cluster scores above 0.

The CDR3 extends over 14 amino acids. The V and J ends lost 8 bases and 4 bases respectively, with 17 bases between them. The germline V gene encodes CDR1 MNHEY and CDR2 SMNVEV (reference sequence). Source material: PBMCs. The chain couples TRBV27 to TRBJ1-1, with D possibly matching TRBD1 (6 bases). The TCR comes from a young woman in good health and CMV-seronegative. In DNA, the CDR3 is TGTGCCAGCCGGTCGTTAGCGGGGGCCACTGAAGCTTTCTTT. This translates into CASRSLAGATEAFF.